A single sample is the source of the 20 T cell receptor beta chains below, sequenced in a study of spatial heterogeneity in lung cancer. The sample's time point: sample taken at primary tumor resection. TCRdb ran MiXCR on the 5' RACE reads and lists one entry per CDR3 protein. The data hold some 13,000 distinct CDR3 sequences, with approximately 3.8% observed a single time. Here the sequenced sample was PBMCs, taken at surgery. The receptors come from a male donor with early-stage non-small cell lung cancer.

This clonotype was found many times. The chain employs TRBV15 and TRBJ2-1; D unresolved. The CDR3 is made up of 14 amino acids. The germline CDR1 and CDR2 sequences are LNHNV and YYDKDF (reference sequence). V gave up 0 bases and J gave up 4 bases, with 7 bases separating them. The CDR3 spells CATSREGTYNEQFF. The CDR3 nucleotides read TGTGCCACCAGCAGAGAGGGAACATACAATGAGCAGTTCTTC. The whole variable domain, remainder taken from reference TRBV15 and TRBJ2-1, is DAMVIQNPRYQVTQFGKPVTLSCSQTLNHNVMYWYQQKSSQAPKLLFHYYDKDFNNEADTPDNFQSRRPNTSFCFLDIRSPGLGDTAMYLCATSREGTYNEQFFGPGTRLTVL.

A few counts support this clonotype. CDR3 in DNA: TGTGCCAGCGGCCGACTGGGTAGCACAGATACGCAGTATTTT. This encodes CASGRLGSTDTQYF. The chain combines TRBV7-2 with TRBJ2-3; D not certain. The CDR3 is 14 residues long. Trimming took off 8 bases at V and 0 bases at J, with 12 bases between the two ends. Germline loops: CDR1 SGHTA, CDR2 FQGNSA.

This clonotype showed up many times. CDR3 coding DNA: TGCGCCAGCAGCTTGGAGACGGGGTTTGGATGGACCGAAGCTTTCTTT. This codes for CASSLETGFGWTEAFF. This chain connects TRBV5-1 to TRBJ1-1; unclear D gene. CDR1 SGHRS and CDR2 YFSETQ come from the germline V gene. Between the trimmed V and J ends, which lost 0 bases and 8 bases, there was a span of 20 bases. CDR3 length: 16 amino acids.

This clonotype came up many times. The CDR3 loop reads CASSQESSGRYYNEQFF. The CDR3, as DNA: TGCGCCAGCAGCCAAGAATCTAGCGGGAGGTATTACAATGAGCAGTTCTTC. The chain carries TRBV4-3 and TRBJ2-1, with TRBD2 matching 11 bases. CDR1 and CDR2 from the germline V gene are LGHNA and YSLEER. V was pared by 0 bases and J by 4 bases, with 5 bases of the junction left unmatched. The CDR3 loop spans 17 amino acids.

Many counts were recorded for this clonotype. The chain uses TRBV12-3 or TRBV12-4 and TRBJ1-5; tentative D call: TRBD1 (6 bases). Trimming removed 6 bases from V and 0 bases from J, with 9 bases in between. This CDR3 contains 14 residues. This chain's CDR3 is CASREDSSNQPQHF. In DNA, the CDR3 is TGTGCCAGCAGGGAGGACAGTAGCAATCAGCCCCAGCATTTT.

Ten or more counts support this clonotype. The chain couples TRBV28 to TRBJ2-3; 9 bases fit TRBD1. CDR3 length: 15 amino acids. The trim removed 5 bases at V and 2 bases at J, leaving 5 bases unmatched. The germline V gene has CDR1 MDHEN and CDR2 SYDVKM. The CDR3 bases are TGTGCCAGCAGTCTGGGACAGGGATACACAGATACGCAGTATTTT. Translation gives CASSLGQGYTDTQYF.

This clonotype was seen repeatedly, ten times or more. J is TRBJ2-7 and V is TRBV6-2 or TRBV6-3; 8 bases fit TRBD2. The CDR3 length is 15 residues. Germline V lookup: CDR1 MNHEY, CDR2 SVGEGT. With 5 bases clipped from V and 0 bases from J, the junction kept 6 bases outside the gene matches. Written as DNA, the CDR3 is TGTGCCAGCAGTACCGAAGCGGGGGCCTCCTACGAGCAGTACTTC. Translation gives CASSTEAGASYEQYF.

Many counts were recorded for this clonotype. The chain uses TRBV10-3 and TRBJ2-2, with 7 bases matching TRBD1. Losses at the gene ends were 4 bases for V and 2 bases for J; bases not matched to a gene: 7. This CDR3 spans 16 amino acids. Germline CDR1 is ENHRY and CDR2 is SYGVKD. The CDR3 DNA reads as TGTGCCATCAGTGGGGGACAGAGCCTTAACACCGGGGAGCTGTTTTTT. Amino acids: CAISGGQSLNTGELFF.

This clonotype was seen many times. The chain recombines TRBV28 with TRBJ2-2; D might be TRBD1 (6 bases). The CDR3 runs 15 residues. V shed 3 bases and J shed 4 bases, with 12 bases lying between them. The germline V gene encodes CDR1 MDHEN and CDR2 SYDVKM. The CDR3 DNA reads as TGTGCCAGCAGTTTTAGGGGGTCGGCCACCGGGGAGCTGTTTTTT. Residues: CASSFRGSATGELFF.

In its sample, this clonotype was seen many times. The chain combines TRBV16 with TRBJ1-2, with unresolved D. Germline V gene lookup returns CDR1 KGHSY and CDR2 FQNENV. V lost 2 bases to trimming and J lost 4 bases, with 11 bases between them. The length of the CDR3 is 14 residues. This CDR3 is CASSQATAGYGYTF. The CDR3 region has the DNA TGTGCCAGCAGCCAAGCGACTGCGGGCTATGGCTACACCTTC.

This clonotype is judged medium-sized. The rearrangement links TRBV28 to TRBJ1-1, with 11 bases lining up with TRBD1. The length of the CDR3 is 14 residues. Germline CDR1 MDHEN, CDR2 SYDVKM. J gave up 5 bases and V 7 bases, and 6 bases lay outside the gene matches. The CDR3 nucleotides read TGTGCCAGCACTTTGGACAGGGGGCGGACTGAAGCTTTCTTT. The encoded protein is CASTLDRGRTEAFF.

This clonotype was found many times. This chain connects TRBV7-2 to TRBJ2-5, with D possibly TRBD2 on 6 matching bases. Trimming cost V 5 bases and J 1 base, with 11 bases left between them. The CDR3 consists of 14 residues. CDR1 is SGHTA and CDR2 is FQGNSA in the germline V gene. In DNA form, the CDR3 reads TGTGCCAGCAGCCCAACTAGCAGCCAAGAGACCCAGTACTTC. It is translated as CASSPTSSQETQYF.

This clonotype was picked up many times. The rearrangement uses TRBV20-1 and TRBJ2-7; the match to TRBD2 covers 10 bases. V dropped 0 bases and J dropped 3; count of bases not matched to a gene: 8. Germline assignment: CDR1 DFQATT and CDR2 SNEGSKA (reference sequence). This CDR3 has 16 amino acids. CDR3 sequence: CSARDPRASGSYEQYF. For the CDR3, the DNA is TGCAGTGCTAGAGACCCGAGGGCTAGCGGGAGCTACGAGCAGTACTTC.

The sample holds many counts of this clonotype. The CDR3 DNA reads as TGCGCCAGCAGCCAAGTGACTAGCGGGAGGGCCGGGACAGATACGCAGTATTTT. It yields the protein CASSQVTSGRAGTDTQYF. V is TRBV4-1 and J is TRBJ2-3; TRBD2 aligns across 14 bases. The CDR3 covers 18 residues. Losses at the gene ends were 1 base for V and 3 bases for J; bases not matched to a gene: 6. CDR1 and CDR2 (germline): MGHRA, YSYEKL.

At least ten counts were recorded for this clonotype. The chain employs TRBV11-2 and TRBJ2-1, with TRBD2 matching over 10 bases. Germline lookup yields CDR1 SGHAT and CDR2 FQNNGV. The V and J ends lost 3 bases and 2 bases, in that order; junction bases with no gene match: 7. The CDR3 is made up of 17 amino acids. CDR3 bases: TGTGCCAGCAGCTTTTTCCCTAGCGGGGGTACCTACAATGAGCAGTTCTTC. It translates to CASSFFPSGGTYNEQFF.

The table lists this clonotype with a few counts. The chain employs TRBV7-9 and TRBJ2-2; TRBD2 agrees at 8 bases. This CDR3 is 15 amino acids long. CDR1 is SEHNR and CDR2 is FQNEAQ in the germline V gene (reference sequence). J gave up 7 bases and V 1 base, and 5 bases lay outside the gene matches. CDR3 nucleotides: TGTGCCAGCAGCTTAGAGGGGACTAGTCGCGGGGAGCTGTTTTTT. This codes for CASSLEGTSRGELFF.

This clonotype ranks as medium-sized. CDR3 coding DNA: TGTGCCAGCAGCTCAGGGGGCCTGAGTAACTATGGCTACACCTTC. Amino acid sequence: CASSSGGLSNYGYTF. V and J are TRBV28 and TRBJ1-2; the match to TRBD1 covers 8 bases. This CDR3 is 15 amino acids long. Germline V gives CDR1 MDHEN, CDR2 SYDVKM. With 6 bases clipped from V and 1 base from J, the junction kept 7 bases outside the gene matches.

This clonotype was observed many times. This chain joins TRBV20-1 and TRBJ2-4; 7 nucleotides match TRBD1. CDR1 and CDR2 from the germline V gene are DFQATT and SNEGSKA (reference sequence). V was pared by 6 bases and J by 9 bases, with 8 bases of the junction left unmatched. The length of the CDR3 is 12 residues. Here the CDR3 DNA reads TGCAGTGCCGTCTACACAGGGGTCATTCAGTACTTC. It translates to CSAVYTGVIQYF.

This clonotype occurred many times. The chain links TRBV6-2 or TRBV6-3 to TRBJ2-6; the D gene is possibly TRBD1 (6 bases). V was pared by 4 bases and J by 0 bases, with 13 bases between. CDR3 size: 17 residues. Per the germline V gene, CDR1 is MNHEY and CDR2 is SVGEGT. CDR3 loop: CASSLGQGTSGANVLTF. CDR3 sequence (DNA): TGTGCCAGCAGTTTAGGCCAGGGGACCTCTGGGGCCAACGTCCTGACTTTC.

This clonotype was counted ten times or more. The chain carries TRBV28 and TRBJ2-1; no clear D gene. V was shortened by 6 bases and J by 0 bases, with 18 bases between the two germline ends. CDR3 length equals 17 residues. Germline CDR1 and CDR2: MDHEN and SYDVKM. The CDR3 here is CASRPPPLYSSYNEQFF. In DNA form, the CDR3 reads TGTGCCAGCAGACCACCGCCCCTTTATAGCTCCTACAATGAGCAGTTCTTC.